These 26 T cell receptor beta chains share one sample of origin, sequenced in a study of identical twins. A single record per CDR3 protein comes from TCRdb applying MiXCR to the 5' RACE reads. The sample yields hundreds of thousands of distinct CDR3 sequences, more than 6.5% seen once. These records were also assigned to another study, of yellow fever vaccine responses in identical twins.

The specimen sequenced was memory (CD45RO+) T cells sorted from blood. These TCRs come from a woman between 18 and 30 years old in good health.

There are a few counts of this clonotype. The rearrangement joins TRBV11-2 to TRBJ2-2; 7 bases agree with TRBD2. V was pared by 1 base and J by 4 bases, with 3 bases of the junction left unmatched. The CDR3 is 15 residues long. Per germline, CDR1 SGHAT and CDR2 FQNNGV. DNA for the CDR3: TGTGCCAGCAGCTTAGGGACTAGGTCCACCGGGGAGCTGTTTTTT. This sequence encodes CASSLGTRSTGELFF.

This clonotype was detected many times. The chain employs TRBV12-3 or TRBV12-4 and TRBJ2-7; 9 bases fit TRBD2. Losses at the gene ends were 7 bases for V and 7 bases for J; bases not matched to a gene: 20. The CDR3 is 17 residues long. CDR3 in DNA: TGTGCCAGCACCCCACGGTCGCCCGCGGGAGGGATTATGGAGCAGTACTTC. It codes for CASTPRSPAGGIMEQYF.

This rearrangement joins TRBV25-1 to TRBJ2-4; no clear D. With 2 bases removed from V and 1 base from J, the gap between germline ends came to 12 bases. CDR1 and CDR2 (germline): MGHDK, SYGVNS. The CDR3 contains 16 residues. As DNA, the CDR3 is TGTGCCAGCAGTGAAGAGTCTAGTGGCGCCAAAAACATTCAGTACTTC. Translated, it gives CASSEESSGAKNIQYF.

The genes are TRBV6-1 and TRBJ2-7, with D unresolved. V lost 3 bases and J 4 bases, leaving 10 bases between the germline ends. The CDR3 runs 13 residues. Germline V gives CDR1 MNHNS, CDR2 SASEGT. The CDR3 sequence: CASSDHGPYEQYF. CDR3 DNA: TGTGCCAGCAGTGATCACGGCCCGTACGAGCAGTACTTC.

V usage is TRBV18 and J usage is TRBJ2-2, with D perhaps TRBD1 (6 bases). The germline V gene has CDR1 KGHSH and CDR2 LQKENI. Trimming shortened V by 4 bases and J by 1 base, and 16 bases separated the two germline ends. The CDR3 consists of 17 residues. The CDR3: CASSLTTGTLNTGELFF. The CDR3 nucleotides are TGTGCCAGCTCACTAACTACCGGGACACTGAACACCGGGGAGCTGTTTTTT.

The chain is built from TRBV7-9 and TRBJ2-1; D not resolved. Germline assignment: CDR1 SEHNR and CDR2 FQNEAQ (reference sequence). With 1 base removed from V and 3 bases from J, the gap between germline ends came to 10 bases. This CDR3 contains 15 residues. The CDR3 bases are TGTGCCAGCAGCTTAGGCGACCGCTTCTACAATGAGCAGTTCTTC. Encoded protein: CASSLGDRFYNEQFF.

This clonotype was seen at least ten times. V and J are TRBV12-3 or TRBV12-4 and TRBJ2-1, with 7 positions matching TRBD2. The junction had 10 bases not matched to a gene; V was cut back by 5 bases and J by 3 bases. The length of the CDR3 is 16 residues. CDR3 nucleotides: TGTGCCAGCAGTCCAAGACTAGCCGATATCTACAATGAGCAGTTCTTC. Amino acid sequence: CASSPRLADIYNEQFF.

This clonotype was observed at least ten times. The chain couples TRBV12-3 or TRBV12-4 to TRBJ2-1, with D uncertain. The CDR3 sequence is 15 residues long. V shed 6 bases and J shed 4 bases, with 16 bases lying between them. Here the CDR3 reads CASSPAPAPYNEQFF. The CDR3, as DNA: TGTGCCAGCAGCCCCGCCCCGGCCCCATACAATGAGCAGTTCTTC.

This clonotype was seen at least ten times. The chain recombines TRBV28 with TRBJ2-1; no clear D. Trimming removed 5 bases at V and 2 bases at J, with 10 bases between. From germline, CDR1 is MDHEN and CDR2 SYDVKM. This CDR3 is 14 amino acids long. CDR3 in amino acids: CASSAQNTYNEQFF. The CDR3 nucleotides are TGTGCCAGCAGTGCCCAAAATACCTACAATGAGCAGTTCTTC.

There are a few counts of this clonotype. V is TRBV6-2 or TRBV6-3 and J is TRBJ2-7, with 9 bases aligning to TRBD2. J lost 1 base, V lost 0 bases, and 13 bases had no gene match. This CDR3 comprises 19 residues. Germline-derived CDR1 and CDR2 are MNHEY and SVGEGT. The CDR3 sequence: CASSYSSKAGGALSYEQYV. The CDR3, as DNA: TGTGCCAGCAGTTACTCGAGTAAAGCGGGGGGAGCCCTATCCTACGAGCAGTACGTC.

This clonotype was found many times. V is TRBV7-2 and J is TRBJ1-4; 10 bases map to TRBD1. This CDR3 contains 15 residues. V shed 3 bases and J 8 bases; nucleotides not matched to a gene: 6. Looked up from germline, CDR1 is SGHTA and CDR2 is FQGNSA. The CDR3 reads CASSLIGTGVEKLFF. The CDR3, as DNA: TGTGCCAGCAGCTTGATCGGGACAGGGGTCGAAAAACTGTTTTTT.

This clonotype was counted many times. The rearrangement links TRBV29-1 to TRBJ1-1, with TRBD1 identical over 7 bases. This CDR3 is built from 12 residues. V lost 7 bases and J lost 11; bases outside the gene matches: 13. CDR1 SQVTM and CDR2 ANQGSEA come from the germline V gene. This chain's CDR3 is CSAAGMTGRAFF. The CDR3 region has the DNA TGCAGCGCCGCTGGGATGACAGGGAGGGCTTTCTTT.

The CDR3 spells CASSESAYNEQFF. CDR3 nucleotide sequence: TGTGCCAGCAGTGAATCCGCATACAATGAGCAGTTCTTC. The chain uses TRBV6-1 and TRBJ2-1, with no clear D. Trimming took 2 bases from V and 4 from J, leaving 6 bases between them. CDR1 is MNHNS, CDR2 SASEGT, per germline. The CDR3 totals 13 residues.

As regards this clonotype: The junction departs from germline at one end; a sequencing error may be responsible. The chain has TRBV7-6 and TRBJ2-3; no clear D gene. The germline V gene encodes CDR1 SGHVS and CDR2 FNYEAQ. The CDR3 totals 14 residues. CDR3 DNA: TGTGCTAGCAGCGCAGAGCACAGCACAGATACGCAGTATTTT. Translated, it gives CASSAEHSTDTQYF.

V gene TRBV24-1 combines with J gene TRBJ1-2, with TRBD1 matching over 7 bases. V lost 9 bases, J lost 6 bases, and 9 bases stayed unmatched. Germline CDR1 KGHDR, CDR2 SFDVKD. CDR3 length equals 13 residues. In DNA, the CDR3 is TGTGCCACCTCTGAACAGGGGCGGGATGGCTACACCTTC. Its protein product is CATSEQGRDGYTF.

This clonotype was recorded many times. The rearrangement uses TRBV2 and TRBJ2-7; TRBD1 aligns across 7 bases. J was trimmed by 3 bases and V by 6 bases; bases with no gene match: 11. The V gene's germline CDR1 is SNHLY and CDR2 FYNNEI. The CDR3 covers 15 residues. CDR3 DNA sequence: TGTGCCAGCAGCCGCCCGAGACAGGGTGGCTACGAGCAGTACTTC. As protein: CASSRPRQGGYEQYF.

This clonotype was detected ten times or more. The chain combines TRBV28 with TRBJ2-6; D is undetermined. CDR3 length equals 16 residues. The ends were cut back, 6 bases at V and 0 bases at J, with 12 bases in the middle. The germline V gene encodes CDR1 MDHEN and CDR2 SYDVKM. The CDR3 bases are TGTGCCAGCAGGGAAGGATTAGTCTCTGGGGCCAACGTCCTGACTTTC. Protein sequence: CASREGLVSGANVLTF.

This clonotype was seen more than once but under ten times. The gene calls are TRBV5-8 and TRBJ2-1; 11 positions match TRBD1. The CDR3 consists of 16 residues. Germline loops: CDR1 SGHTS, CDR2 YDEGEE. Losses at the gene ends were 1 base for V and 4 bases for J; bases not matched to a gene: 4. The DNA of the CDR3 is TGTGCCAGCAGCTTGCGGGGACAGGGGGTTTACAATGAGCAGTTCTTC. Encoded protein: CASSLRGQGVYNEQFF.

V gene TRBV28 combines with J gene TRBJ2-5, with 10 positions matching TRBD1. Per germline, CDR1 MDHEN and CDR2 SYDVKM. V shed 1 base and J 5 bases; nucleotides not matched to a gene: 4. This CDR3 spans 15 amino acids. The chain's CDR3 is CASSLLTGGSETQYF. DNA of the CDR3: TGTGCCAGCAGTTTATTGACAGGGGGCTCGGAGACCCAGTACTTC.

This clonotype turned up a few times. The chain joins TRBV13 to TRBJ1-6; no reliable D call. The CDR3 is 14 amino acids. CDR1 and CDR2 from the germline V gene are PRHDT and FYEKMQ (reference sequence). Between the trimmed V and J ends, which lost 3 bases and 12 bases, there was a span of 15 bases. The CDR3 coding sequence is TGTGCCAGCAGCTTCGGGCAAAACTTCAGACCCCTCCACTTT. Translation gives CASSFGQNFRPLHF.

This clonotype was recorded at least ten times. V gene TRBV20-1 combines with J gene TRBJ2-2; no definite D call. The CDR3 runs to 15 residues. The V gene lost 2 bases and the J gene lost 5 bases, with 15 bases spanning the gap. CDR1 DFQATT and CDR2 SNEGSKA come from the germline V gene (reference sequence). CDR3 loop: CSARSPLGPTGELFF. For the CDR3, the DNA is TGCAGTGCTAGAAGCCCCTTAGGCCCAACCGGGGAGCTGTTTTTT.

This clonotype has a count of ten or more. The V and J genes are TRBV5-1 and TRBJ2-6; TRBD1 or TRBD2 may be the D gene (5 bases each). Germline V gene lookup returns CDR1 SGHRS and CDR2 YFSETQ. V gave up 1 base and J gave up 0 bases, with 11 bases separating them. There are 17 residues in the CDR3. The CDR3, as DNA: TGCGCCAGCAGCTTGTTCAGAGGGGACTCTGGGGCCAACGTCCTGACTTTC. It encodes CASSLFRGDSGANVLTF.

CDR3 DNA: TGCAGTGCCCTCCCCCCACCGGGACTCTGGGAAGGGGAGCTGTTTTTT. Protein sequence: CSALPPPGLWEGELFF. The chain employs TRBV20-1 and TRBJ2-2; D is perhaps TRBD2 (6 bases). The CDR3 loop spans 16 amino acids. V lost 6 bases and J lost 8, with 25 bases in between. CDR1 is DFQATT and CDR2 is SNEGSKA in the germline V gene (reference sequence).

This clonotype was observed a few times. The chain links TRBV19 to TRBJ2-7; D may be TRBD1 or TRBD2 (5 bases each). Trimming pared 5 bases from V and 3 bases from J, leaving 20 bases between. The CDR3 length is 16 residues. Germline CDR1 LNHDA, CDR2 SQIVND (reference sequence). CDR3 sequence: CASSPTYRDGNYEQYF. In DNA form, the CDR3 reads TGTGCCAGTAGTCCAACATACCGGGACGGTAACTACGAGCAGTACTTC. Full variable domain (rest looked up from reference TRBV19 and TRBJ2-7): DGGITQSPKYLFRKEGQNVTLSCEQNLNHDAMYWYRQDPGQGLRLIYYSQIVNDFQKGDIAEGYSVSREKKESFPLTVTSAQKNPTAFYLCASSPTYRDGNYEQYFGPGTRLTVT.

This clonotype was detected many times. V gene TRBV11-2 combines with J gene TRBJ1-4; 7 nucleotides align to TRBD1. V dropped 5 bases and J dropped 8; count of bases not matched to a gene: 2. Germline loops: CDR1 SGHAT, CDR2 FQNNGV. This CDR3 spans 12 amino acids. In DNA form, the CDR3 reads TGTGCCAGCAGCCCACAGGGGGAAAAACTGTTTTTT. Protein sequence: CASSPQGEKLFF.

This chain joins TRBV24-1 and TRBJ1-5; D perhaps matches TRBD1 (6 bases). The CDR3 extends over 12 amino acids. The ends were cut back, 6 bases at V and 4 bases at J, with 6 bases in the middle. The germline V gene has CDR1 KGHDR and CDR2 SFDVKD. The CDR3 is CATSQGNQPQHF. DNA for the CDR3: TGTGCCACCAGTCAGGGGAATCAGCCCCAGCATTTT.